Listed here are 17 T cell receptor beta chains from one sample, sequenced in a study of breast tumors, draining lymph nodes, adjacent tissues. TCRdb independently ran MiXCR on the multiplex PCR reads; one entry per CDR3 protein. Of about 35,000 distinct CDR3 sequences listed, roughly 32% are singletons. Sequencing input: breast tumor tissue. These receptor sequences come from a female donor with breast cancer. Some clones in this sample may be carry-over from other donors' samples.

This clonotype has at least ten counts. This rearrangement joins TRBV5-1 to TRBJ2-1, with TRBD2 matching over 10 bases. V trimming: 0 bases; J trimming: 0 bases; junction bases outside the gene matches: 6. The length of the CDR3 is 18 residues. Germline V gene lookup returns CDR1 SGHRS and CDR2 YFSETQ. The CDR3 bases are TGCGCCAGCAGCTTGGCCATTAGCGGGAGGAGCTCCTACAATGAGCAGTTCTTC. This sequence encodes CASSLAISGRSSYNEQFF.

This clonotype appeared a few times. The J gene is TRBJ2-5, the V gene TRBV9; possible D gene TRBD2, 5 bases. V dropped 3 bases and J dropped 2 bases, with 20 bases sitting between them. CDR1 is SGDLS and CDR2 is YYNGEE in the germline V gene. The CDR3 spans 17 residues. In DNA, the CDR3 is TGTGCCAGCAGCGAACGGCAATCCCCTACGGGGCAAGAGACCCAGTACTTC. Its protein is CASSERQSPTGQETQYF. The full variable domain, in which reference TRBV9 and TRBJ2-5 provide the parts outside the CDR3, is DSGVTQTPKHLITATGQRVTLRCSPRSGDLSVYWYQQSLDQGLQFLIQYYNGEERAKGNILERFSAQQFPDLHSELNLSSLELGDSALYFCASSERQSPTGQETQYFGPGTRLLVL.

Ten or more counts support this clonotype. The CDR3 DNA follows: TGTGCCAGCAGCTTATCAGGGAAGGGATACGAGCAGTACTTC. This encodes CASSLSGKGYEQYF. V and J are TRBV11-3 and TRBJ2-7; weak D call: TRBD1 (5 bases). Trimming shortened V by 2 bases and J by 4 bases, and 12 bases separated the two germline ends. Germline CDR1 and CDR2: SGHNT and YENEEA. The CDR3 covers 14 residues.

The sample holds many counts of this clonotype. The chain has TRBV5-1 and TRBJ2-1, with 9 bases that match TRBD2. V dropped 0 bases and J dropped 5; count of bases not matched to a gene: 6. Germline loops: CDR1 SGHRS, CDR2 YFSETQ. The CDR3 totals 16 residues. This CDR3 reads CASSLVAGEGDNEQFF. The CDR3 DNA sequence: TGCGCCAGCAGCTTGGTAGCGGGAGAGGGGGACAATGAGCAGTTCTTC.

This clonotype occurred many times. The chain couples TRBV11-3 to TRBJ2-5; D is perhaps TRBD2 (6 bases). The length of the CDR3 is 14 residues. Trimming removed 5 bases at V and 10 bases at J, with 20 bases between. The germline V gene encodes CDR1 SGHNT and CDR2 YENEEA. In DNA form, the CDR3 reads TGTGCCAGCAGCCAGGGCCTAGCGTTGCGGGACCAGTACTTC. Encoded protein: CASSQGLALRDQYF. The full variable domain, in which reference TRBV11-3 and TRBJ2-5 provide the parts outside the CDR3, is EAGVVQSPRYKIIEKKQPVAFWCNPISGHNTLYWYLQNLGQGPELLIRYENEEAVDDSQLPKDRFSAERLKGVDSTLKIQPAELGDSAVYLCASSQGLALRDQYFGPGTRLLVL.

This clonotype was counted once. This chain uses TRBV25-1 with TRBJ2-1; 13 nucleotides match TRBD2. Germline V gene sequence: CDR1 MGHDK, CDR2 SYGVNS. V gave up 3 bases and J gave up 6 bases; unmatched junction bases: 5. There are 16 residues in the CDR3. CDR3: CASSEATSGRANEQFF. CDR3 DNA: TGTGCCAGCAGTGAGGCTACTAGCGGGAGGGCCAATGAGCAGTTCTTC.

This clonotype was seen many times. The chain combines TRBV6-2 or TRBV6-3 with TRBJ2-3; TRBD1 agrees at 7 bases. The CDR3 is 14 residues long. Per the germline V gene, CDR1 is MNHEY and CDR2 is SVGEGT. V gave up 2 bases and J gave up 2 bases; unmatched junction bases: 1. This CDR3 reads CASSYDRVTDTQYF. The CDR3 bases are TGTGCCAGCAGTTACGACAGGGTCACAGATACGCAGTATTTT.

This clonotype has a handful of counts. The CDR3 nucleotides read TGTGCCAGCAGCTCCCGGACTAGCGGGAGGGCCACAGATACGCAGTATTTT. It codes for CASSSRTSGRATDTQYF. J is TRBJ2-3 and V is TRBV11-2, with 15 bases identical to TRBD2. The V gene end was trimmed by 4 bases and the J gene end by 2 bases; junction bases not matched to a gene: 4. The CDR3 sequence is 17 residues long. Germline V lookup: CDR1 SGHAT, CDR2 FQNNGV.

The CDR3 sequence: CASSSGGAGANVLTF. CDR3 DNA: TGTGCCAGCAGTTCAGGGGGCGCTGGGGCCAACGTCCTGACTTTC. The chain has TRBV12-3 or TRBV12-4 and TRBJ2-6; 8 bases align to TRBD1. This CDR3 region has 15 residues. Trimming removed 4 bases from V and 2 bases from J; junction bases left unmatched: 1.

V gene TRBV7-9 combines with J gene TRBJ2-2; 14 bases align to TRBD2. After removal of 4 bases from V and 7 bases from J, the junction contained 5 bases not matched to a gene. Germline V CDR1 and CDR2: SEHNR, FQNEAQ (reference sequence). There are 16 residues in the CDR3. The CDR3 nucleotides read TGTGCCAGCAGCTCGGGACTAGCGGGAGCTGTCGGGGAGCTGTTTTTT. Translating gives CASSSGLAGAVGELFF.

This clonotype was seen at least ten times. V gene TRBV20-1 combines with J gene TRBJ2-4; D is possibly TRBD2 (6 bases). This CDR3 has 13 amino acids. The germline V gene encodes CDR1 DFQATT and CDR2 SNEGSKA (reference sequence). Trimming pared 6 bases from V and 3 bases from J, leaving 12 bases between. The chain's CDR3 is CSAGASVKNIQYF. The DNA of the CDR3 is TGCAGTGCGGGCGCTAGCGTCAAAAACATTCAGTACTTC.

This clonotype came up many times. V usage is TRBV19 and J usage is TRBJ2-7; 9 bases agree with TRBD2. The junction had 9 bases not matched to a gene; V was cut back by 5 bases and J by 4 bases. CDR1 and CDR2 from the germline V gene are LNHDA and SQIVND (reference sequence). The CDR3 is 15 amino acids. CDR3: CASSPTTGLAYEQYF. The CDR3, as DNA: TGTGCCAGTAGTCCCACTACGGGACTAGCTTACGAGCAGTACTTC.

This clonotype has ten or more counts. The genes are TRBV15 and TRBJ1-6; 8 positions agree with TRBD1. CDR1 LNHNV and CDR2 YYDKDF come from the germline V gene (reference sequence). V was pared by 1 base and J by 7 bases, with 9 bases of the junction left unmatched. The CDR3 runs to 17 residues. Written as DNA, the CDR3 is TGTGCCACCAGCAGAGGTGGCCAGGGGGCTCGGAATTCACCCCTCCACTTT. Translating it yields CATSRGGQGARNSPLHF. Full variable domain (rest looked up from reference TRBV15 and TRBJ1-6): DAMVIQNPRYQVTQFGKPVTLSCSQTLNHNVMYWYQQKSSQAPKLLFHYYDKDFNNEADTPDNFQSRRPNTSFCFLDIRSPGLGDTAMYLCATSRGGQGARNSPLHFGNGTRLTVT.

This clonotype has a count of ten or more. V and J are TRBV20-1 and TRBJ2-1; D is undetermined. The length of the CDR3 is 12 residues. V was pared by 5 bases and J by 4 bases, with 9 bases between. Germline CDR1 is DFQATT and CDR2 is SNEGSKA (reference sequence). This CDR3 reads CSALGGYNEQFF. DNA for the CDR3: TGCAGTGCTCTGGGCGGTTACAATGAGCAGTTCTTC.

This clonotype came up many times. The chain employs TRBV30 and TRBJ2-7; D possibly corresponds to TRBD2 (5 bases). CDR1 GTSNPN and CDR2 SVGIG come from the germline V gene (reference sequence). V was clipped by 7 bases and J by 6 bases, with 22 bases between them. CDR3 length equals 14 residues. The CDR3 DNA reads TGTGCCTTTGCGGAGGTGGGCGGTTGGAGCGAGCAGTACTTC. It translates to CAFAEVGGWSEQYF.

This clonotype was seen ten or more times. The chain is built from TRBV7-8 and TRBJ2-5; 16 bases fit TRBD2. Germline loops: CDR1 SGHVS, CDR2 FQNEAQ. CDR3 size: 17 residues. V trimming: 0 bases; J trimming: 3 bases; junction bases outside the gene matches: 1. The CDR3 DNA reads TGTGCCAGCAGCTTAGCGGGACTAGCGGGAGGGAAAGAGACCCAGTACTTC. This encodes CASSLAGLAGGKETQYF.

In this sample, this clonotype turned up many times. This chain joins TRBV12-3 or TRBV12-4 and TRBJ2-3; a weak D match, TRBD2 (6 bases). The CDR3 covers 15 residues. V was cut by 3 bases and J by 6 bases, with 16 bases left in between. The CDR3 region has the DNA TGTGCCAGCAGTTTTGGGGGACTCATTATGGATACGCAGTATTTT. As protein: CASSFGGLIMDTQYF.